This TCR beta chain was retrieved from a study of T cell responses to AZD1222 COVID-19 vaccine. Whole-study findings and limits: Clonal diversity was possibly underestimated, and white British individuals and females predominated among donors.

The V end lost 0 bases, the J end lost 4 bases, and 12 bases lay between the germline ends. The CDR3 has 15 residues. Germline assignment: CDR1 LGHDT and CDR2 YNNKEL (reference sequence). The protocol was immunoSEQ multiplex PCR, while the TCRdb copy is restricted to in-frame clones and leaves out a portion. The sample contains approximately 150,000 clones, roughly 93% of which appear only once. This clone was found once. The antigen is undetermined. The clonotype was recovered from an adult in good health. Here the sequenced sample was peripheral blood, taken on day 0 of MenACWY control vaccination. The chain joins TRBV3-1 (or the pseudogene TRBV3-2) to TRBJ1-2, with D perhaps matching TRBD1 (5 bases). In DNA, the CDR3 is TGTGCCAGCAGCCAAGATCAGGGATTCGCCTATGGCTACACCTTC. Protein: CASSQDQGFAYGYTF.